This TCR beta chain was obtained from a study of OX40 agonist ivuxolimab in advanced cancers. About the study: Prior checkpoint blockade (anti-PD-1, anti-PD-L1 or anti-CTLA-4) was permitted; under 50% had it.

The germline CDR1 and CDR2 sequences are MDHEN and SYDVKM. This CDR3 comprises 12 residues. Trimming removed 7 bases from V and 14 bases from J, with 20 bases in between. This clone was seen a single time. Antigen: not known. Profiled with immunoSEQ multiplex PCR; TCRdb holds only in-frame clones, not every one. The sample includes roughly 100,000 clones, about 90% of them seen just once. Study results and caveats: Within 6 weeks, CD4+ and CD8+ blood T cells expanded clonally at 0.1 to 3.0 mg/kg.

Sequencing was performed on CD4+ or CD8+ T cells sorted from blood, taken in a trial of the OX40 agonist ivuxolimab. The sequence derives from an adult with an advanced solid tumor such as melanoma, head and neck, liver or kidney cancer. The genes are TRBV28 and TRBJ2-5; a weak D match, TRBD1 (6 bases). The CDR3 DNA reads as TGTGCCAGCACCCCGACCCCGGGACACCTCTACTTC. Residues: CASTPTPGHLYF.